This is a list of T cell receptor beta chains from one sample in a study of tumor and adjacent non-tumor tissue in lung cancer. TCRdb re-analysed the multiplex PCR reads in MiXCR, keeping a single row per CDR3 protein. The sample holds some 97,000 distinct CDR3 sequences; approximately 65% are singletons and the top ten take 15% to 20%. Sequencing was performed on distant non-tumor lung tissue. The receptors here all came from a young man with non-small cell lung cancer. CDR3s include the opening cysteine and the closing phenylalanine or tryptophan. Each record gives: J gene, D gene, clone size, V gene, CDR3 DNA, CDR3 protein. A D gene is named only where the DNA matches it firmly. Not every row has a clone size; where given, it reads once, few, many or a size class.

>TRBJ2-1|TRBD2|-|TRBV5-1
TGCGCCAGCAGCTCTGTAGCGGGAGGGCCTACTGAGCAGTTCTTC
CASSSVAGGPTEQFF
>TRBJ2-1|-|-|TRBV11-3
TGTACCAGCAGTTGGACGGATGTGCAGTTCTTC
CTSSWTDVQFF
>TRBJ2-5|TRBD2|-|TRBV6-5
TGTGCCAGCAGGCCCTTCCAGACTAGCGGGAGGGCCGATAGGTTGGAGACCCAGTACTTC
CASRPFQTSGRADRLETQYF
>TRBJ2-6|-|many|TRBV7-8
TGTGCCAGCAGCTTGGCGAGCCCCGGGGCCAACGTCCTGACTTTC
CASSLASPGANVLTF
>TRBJ1-2|-|-|TRBV11-2
TGTGCCAGCAGCGTTCCGGGGGATAACTATGACTACACCTTC
CASSVPGDNYDYTF
>TRBJ2-7|TRBD2|medium-sized|TRBV11-2
TGTGCCAGCAGCCCCGGACTAGCGGGAGCCGAGCAGTACTTC
CASSPGLAGAEQYF
>TRBJ2-2|-|-|TRBV20-1
TGCGGTGCTAGCGACAGACCCACCGGGGAGCTGTTCTTT
CGASDRPTGELFF
>TRBJ1-2|-|-|TRBV5-6
TGTGCCAGCGGCTCGGCCCAGGGTGCCGACTATGGCTACACCTTC
CASGSAQGADYGYTF
>TRBJ2-4|-|-|TRBV20-1
TGCAGTGCTAGAGATGTCAGGCCAGACGCCAAAAACATTCAGTACTTC
CSARDVRPDAKNIQYF
>TRBJ1-5|-|once|TRBV6-2/TRBV6-3
TGTGCCAGCCACCGGGGGCGGGAACAGCCCCAGCAATTT
CASHRGREQPQQF
>TRBJ2-4|-|-|TRBV6-1
TGTGCCAGTAGGGAAGGGTACAAAAACATTCTGTACTTC
CASREGYKNILYF
>TRBJ2-5|-|many|TRBV20-1
TGCAGTGCCCGAAGGGGCGGTGAGACCCAGTACTTC
CSARRGGETQYF
>TRBJ1-1|-|-|TRBV4-2
TGTGCCAGCAGCCTACTTCCGGGCAGCACTGAAGTTTTCTTT
CASSLLPGSTEVFF
>TRBJ2-1|TRBD1|-|TRBV20-1
TGCTGTGCTGCCCTGGGACAGACCTACAATGAGCAGTTCTTC
CCAALGQTYNEQFF
>TRBJ2-5|-|-|TRBV4-1
TGCGCCTGCAGTCAAGATCTGGATGAGGAAGAGACCCAGTACTTC
CACSQDLDEEETQYF
>TRBJ2-3|TRBD1|once|TRBV20-1
TGCAGTGCTACCCCCAGGGCAGGGGGTGATACGCAGTATTTT
CSATPRAGGDTQYF
>TRBJ2-1|TRBD2|-|TRBV29-1
TGCAGCGTCCTAGGACTAGCGGGTTTGTCCTACGATGAGCAGTTCTTC
CSVLGLAGLSYDEQFF
>TRBJ1-1|-|-|TRBV6-5
TGTGCCAGCAGTTACGCAAGGGGCGATGAAGCTTTCTTT
CASSYARGDEAFF
>TRBJ1-1|TRBD1|-|TRBV29-1
TGCAGCACTGGGGGACAGGGAGGCAGAATGAACACTGAAGCTTTTTTT
CSTGGQGGRMNTEAFF
>TRBJ2-3|-|-|TRBV11-2
TGTGCCAGCAGCTTACGACCACCTAGAGATGGGGTTACAGATACGCAGTATTTT
CASSLRPPRDGVTDTQYF
>TRBJ2-2|-|-|TRBV20-1
TGCAGTGCTAGAGACGAAAGGCGGGGTAACACCGGGGAGCTGTTTTTT
CSARDERRGNTGELFF
>TRBJ1-3|-|-|TRBV11-2
TGTGCCTGCAACTTACCGTGGGCGCGTGGAAACACCATATATTTT
CACNLPWARGNTIYF
>TRBJ2-7|-|-|TRBV6-2/TRBV6-3
TGTGCCAGCAGTTACTCGGACAGCTCTGCCTACGTGCAGTACTTT
CASSYSDSSAYVQYF
>TRBJ2-7|TRBD2|many|TRBV20-1
TGCAGTGCTACGGGACTAGCGGGAGGGATCTCCTACGAGCAGTACTTC
CSATGLAGGISYEQYF
>TRBJ2-5|-|many|TRBV11-2
TGTGCCAGCAGCTCCGGGACCGCGTACCAAGAGACCCAGTACTTC
CASSSGTAYQETQYF
>TRBJ2-5|-|few|TRBV5-6
TGTGCCGGCAGCTTCCCCAACGGGGAGACCCAGTACTTC
CAGSFPNGETQYF
>TRBJ1-2|-|-|TRBV5-1
TGCTCCAGCAGCCCAGACAGGAACGGCTACACCTTC
CSSSPDRNGYTF
>TRBJ2-7|-|-|TRBV12-3/TRBV12-4
TGTGCCAGCAGTTTAGTGGCAGGGGCTTCCTACGAGCAGTACTTC
CASSLVAGASYEQYF
>TRBJ1-1|-|many|TRBV5-1
TGCGCCAGCAGCTTAAGGGTGCAGGGCGACACTGAAGCTTTCTTT
CASSLRVQGDTEAFF
>TRBJ2-1|-|few|TRBV20-1
TGCAATGCTACCAGACAGGAGCCCTCCTACAATGGGCAGTTCTTC
CNATRQEPSYNGQFF
>TRBJ1-6|-|many|TRBV13
TGTGCCAGCAGCATAAAGGAGAATTCACCCCTCCACTTT
CASSIKENSPLHF
>TRBJ1-6|-|many|TRBV14
TGTGCTAGCAGCCAGAATCGGGGGGGTTCACCCCTCCACTTT
CASSQNRGGSPLHF
>TRBJ2-2|TRBD1|few|TRBV4-2
TGTGCCAGCAACCAAGAAGGGGGCCTCATCGGGGAGCTGTTTTTT
CASNQEGGLIGELFF
>TRBJ2-1|-|-|TRBV7-9
TGTGCCAGCGGCAAAACAGGGAGCTCCTTCAATGAGCAGTTCTTC
CASGKTGSSFNEQFF
>TRBJ1-5|TRBD1|few|TRBV20-1
TGTAGTGCCGGAGGCCAGGGGGCCGCGGGCAATCAGCCCCTGCATTTT
CSAGGQGAAGNQPLHF